This TCR beta chain was captured by sequencing in a study of PD-1 blockade in classical Hodgkin lymphoma. Regarding the study as a whole: Why repertoires differed is undefined; disease activity or prior therapy possibly contributed. At C4D1, TCR diversity had climbed significantly for CD4+ cells, though not for CD8+ cells. Reports described newly diagnosed patients as having lower baseline TCR diversity than healthy donors. Newly diagnosed patients and complete responders had comparable diversity at baseline.

Sequencing was performed with immunoSEQ multiplex PCR; in TCRdb, only in-frame clones are kept and a portion is missing. The sample lists 20,000 to 30,000 clones, 81% seen once, with roughly a fifth in the top ten. The CDR3 extends over 14 amino acids. The V gene lost 4 bases and the J gene lost 3 bases, with 11 bases spanning the gap. The germline V gene has CDR1 MDHEN and CDR2 SYDVKM. All patients experienced relapse after autologous stem cell transplantation, and brentuximab vedotin exposure was variable. Only one count was recorded for this clone. Antigen: not known. This material consisted of peripheral blood mononuclear cells (PBMCs), taken before the second cycle of nivolumab. V gene TRBV28 combines with J gene TRBJ2-3; tentative D call: TRBD1 (6 bases). The TCR originated in a human donor with classical Hodgkin lymphoma. CDR3 DNA sequence: TGTGCCAGCAGTTCTACAGGGTCAACAGATACGCAGTATTTT. Translation gives CASSSTGSTDTQYF.